The clone carrying this TCR beta chain was detected once. The source of the sample is a study of neoadjuvant anti-PD-1 for oral cavity cancer. The CDR3 extends over 17 amino acids. V lost 5 bases, J lost 5 bases, and 9 bases stayed unmatched. Germline V gene data show CDR1 as SGHRS and CDR2 as YFSETQ. Profiling relied on immunoSEQ multiplex PCR, and the TCRdb table lists in-frame clones only, not all of them. The profile shows 55,000 to 75,000 clones, 65% to 85% of them singletons. V and J are TRBV5-1 and TRBJ2-2; TRBD2 aligns across 13 bases. The source of this sequence is a person between 35 and 79 years old with oral cavity squamous cell carcinoma. Source: PBMCs, taken before nivolumab (anti-PD-1) treatment. The CDR3 spells CASRGLAGSSGTGELFF. As DNA, the CDR3 is TGCGCCAGCAGGGGACTAGCGGGGTCATCGGGGACCGGGGAGCTGTTTTTT.